Below are 12 T cell receptor beta chains sequenced from a single sample in a study of blood T cell repertoires in COVID-19. TCRdb keeps only in-frame clones here, not all; method: immunoSEQ multiplex PCR. The table lists fewer than 30,000 clones, around 60% of them singletons, with about 7.3% in the top ten. The sample consisted of peripheral blood. These receptors were collected from a man in his sixties with active or convalescent COVID-19.

The chain employs TRBV12-3 or TRBV12-4 and TRBJ2-7; perhaps TRBD2 as D (6 bases). V lost 6 bases and J 1 base, leaving 10 bases between the germline ends. The CDR3 is made up of 13 amino acids. The CDR3 protein is CASSRDLSYEQYF. The CDR3, as DNA: TGTGCCAGCAGCCGGGACTTGTCCTACGAGCAGTACTTC.

As regards this clone: Just one base apart from a much larger clone, this may be a read error. The V gene is TRBV6-6, the J gene TRBJ2-2; 9 bases line up with TRBD1. This CDR3 spans 16 amino acids. Trimming at V came to 7 bases and at J to 4 bases, leaving 10 bases not matched to a gene. Per germline, CDR1 MNHNY and CDR2 SVGAGI (reference sequence). CDR3 sequence: CASTKTGGGGTGELFF. The DNA of the CDR3 is TGTGCCAGCACGAAGACAGGGGGGGGCGGCACCGGGGAGCTGTTTTTT.

This CDR3 reads CASSQLRGWNYGYTF. The CDR3 DNA reads TGTGCCAGCAGCCAACTTAGGGGTTGGAACTATGGCTACACCTTC. This chain joins TRBV14 and TRBJ1-2; perhaps TRBD1 as D (5 bases). The CDR3 length is 15 residues. CDR1 is SGHDN, CDR2 FVKESK, per germline. The V end was cut by 2 bases, the J end by 2 bases, with 12 bases between.

This clone was counted between two and nine times. The chain carries TRBV4-1 and TRBJ2-7; a weak D match, TRBD2 (5 bases). Per the germline V gene, CDR1 is MGHRA and CDR2 is YSYEKL. V was shortened by 3 bases and J by 0 bases, with 18 bases between the two germline ends. The length of the CDR3 is 17 residues. The DNA of the CDR3 is TGCGCCAGCAGCCATCGTGCTCTGGCTGGGAGCTCCTACGAGCAGTACTTC. Translated: CASSHRALAGSSYEQYF.

The chain links TRBV7-3 to TRBJ2-3, with D perhaps TRBD1 (6 bases). CDR1 is SGHTA, CDR2 FQGTGA, per germline. V lost 5 bases, J lost 4 bases, and 19 bases lay in between. The CDR3 covers 16 residues. This chain's CDR3 is CASSPSRVGAPDTQYF. The CDR3 region has the DNA TGTGCCAGCAGCCCCAGCCGGGTGGGGGCCCCAGATACGCAGTATTTT.

The V gene is TRBV5-5, the J gene TRBJ1-4; D gene unclear. The CDR3 extends over 14 amino acids. V lost 4 bases, J lost 5 bases, and 12 bases lay in between. Germline V CDR1 and CDR2: SGHKS, YYEKEE (reference sequence). CDR3 DNA: TGTGCCAGCAGCCCGGGAGGGTTAAATGAAAAACTGTTTTTT. Its translation: CASSPGGLNEKLFF.

The chain couples TRBV18 to TRBJ1-5, with TRBD1 as a possible D gene (5 bases). In germline, CDR1 is KGHSH, CDR2 LQKENI. Trimming stripped 4 bases from V and 1 base from J, with 11 bases between. The CDR3 runs to 15 residues. The CDR3 DNA is TGTGCCAGCTCACTAAATCAGGGAAGCAATCAGCCCCAGCATTTT. It encodes CASSLNQGSNQPQHF. Filled out from reference TRBV18 and TRBJ1-5, the complete variable domain reads NAGVMQNPRHLVRRRGQEARLRCSPMKGHSHVYWYRQLPEEGLKFMVYLQKENIIDESGMPKERFSAEFPKEGPSILRIQQVVRGDSAAYFCASSLNQGSNQPQHFGDGTRLSIL.

The V gene is TRBV3-1 (or the pseudogene TRBV3-2), the J gene TRBJ2-1, with TRBD1 as a possible D gene (6 bases). V lost 4 bases to trimming and J lost 0 bases, with 13 bases between them. Germline V gene sequence: CDR1 LGHDT, CDR2 YNNKEL (reference sequence). The CDR3 extends over 16 amino acids. The CDR3 sequence: CASSRTGSGSYNEQFF. The CDR3 DNA is TGTGCCAGCAGCCGAACAGGGTCGGGCTCCTACAATGAGCAGTTCTTC.

This clone ranks as medium-sized. This chain uses TRBV2 with TRBJ1-1, with TRBD1 as a possible D gene (5 bases). The CDR3 totals 12 residues. Germline V gene lookup returns CDR1 SNHLY and CDR2 FYNNEI. V lost 5 bases and J 7 bases, leaving 11 bases between the germline ends. The CDR3 protein is CASSTRVLEAFF. CDR3 nucleotides: TGTGCCAGCAGTACCAGGGTACTTGAAGCTTTCTTT.

This clone was counted between two and nine times. The chain employs TRBV24-1 and TRBJ1-5; 8 bases are a match to TRBD1. V lost 1 base, J lost 6 bases, and 4 bases stayed unmatched. CDR1 and CDR2 (germline): KGHDR, SFDVKD. This CDR3 is 15 amino acids long. The CDR3 nucleotides read TGTGCCACCAGTGATTTCAGGGGGCTGGGTCAGCCCCAGCATTTT. Protein sequence: CATSDFRGLGQPQHF.

The rearrangement joins TRBV2 to TRBJ2-5; 10 bases agree with TRBD1. The germline gives CDR1 SNHLY, CDR2 FYNNEI. The J segment lost 14 bases and the V segment lost 5 bases, leaving 14 bases of the junction unmatched. The CDR3 runs 14 residues. The CDR3 coding sequence is TGTGCCAGCAGTACTGGACAGGGGGAGGTTGGAGGATACTTC. It translates to CASSTGQGEVGGYF.

The chain carries TRBV6-5 and TRBJ1-1; 9 positions agree with TRBD1. The V gene end was trimmed by 5 bases and the J gene end by 3 bases; junction bases not matched to a gene: 7. This CDR3 contains 15 residues. Germline V lookup: CDR1 MNHEY, CDR2 SVGAGI. Here the CDR3 reads CASSPRDRAYTEAFF. CDR3 sequence (DNA): TGTGCCAGCAGTCCCCGGGACAGGGCGTACACTGAAGCTTTCTTT.